This TCR beta chain was retrieved from a study of patients and donors after allogeneic stem cell transplantation. Germline CDR1 MNHEY, CDR2 SVGAGI. V gave up 2 bases and J gave up 3 bases; unmatched junction bases: 4. This CDR3 region has 16 residues. Using its own MiXCR run on the RT-PCR reads, TCRdb lists one record per CDR3 protein. The sample has about a million distinct CDR3 sequences, about a sixth seen once. This TCR derives from a human donor who was either an allogeneic HSCT recipient or a stem cell or donor lymphocyte infusion donor (not recorded which). It is not recorded whose cells these are; they may come from a transplant donor. The chain recombines TRBV6-5 with TRBJ2-6, with 7 bases that match TRBD1. Sample: blood, either unsorted or a sorted T cell fraction (not recorded which). CDR3 sequence reads: CASSYVRTGGANVLTF. CDR3 nucleotide sequence: TGTGCCAGCAGTTACGTAAGGACAGGTGGGGCCAACGTCCTGACTTTC.